One sample yielded the 6 T cell receptor beta chains listed below, sequenced in a study of blood T cells in healthy people across ages. A J-beta primer mix and a sample-barcoded 5' primer were used in a second PCR of roughly 7 to 12 cycles. TCRdb passed the 5' RACE reads through MiXCR, listing each CDR3 protein once. The sample consists of roughly 2 million distinct CDR3 sequences, less than 50% of them appearing once. Sequenced sample: blood. The receptors stem from a woman between 40 and 50 years old in good health.

This clonotype appeared once. The CDR3 nucleotides are TGTGCCATCAGTGAAGAGACAGGCCGGGCAAATGAGCAGTTCTTC. It translates to CAISEETGRANEQFF. The V call is TRBV10-3, the J call TRBJ2-1; TRBD1 is a possible D gene (6 bases). Germline CDR1 ENHRY, CDR2 SYGVKD. The CDR3 covers 15 residues. Trimming left V 3 bases short and J 7 bases short, with 16 bases between.

V usage is TRBV5-1 and J usage is TRBJ2-1; tentatively, D is TRBD2 (5 bases). This CDR3 region has 14 residues. Germline V lookup: CDR1 SGHRS, CDR2 YFSETQ. V dropped 3 bases and J dropped 9 bases, with 16 bases sitting between them. The CDR3 DNA sequence: TGCGCCAGCAGCTCCGCGGGCAGTTTGGGTGAGCAGTTCTTC. Protein product: CASSSAGSLGEQFF.

This clonotype occurred once. The CDR3 bases are TGCGCCAGCAGTAGACCGGATTTTCTAGCCAAAAACATTCAGTACTTC. Its translation is CASSRPDFLAKNIQYF. J is TRBJ2-4 and V is TRBV10-2; D gene uncertain. Trimming took off 5 bases at V and 0 bases at J, with 14 bases between the two ends. The length of the CDR3 is 16 residues. The germline V gene has CDR1 WSHSY and CDR2 SAAADI.

V and J are TRBV9 and TRBJ1-2; TRBD1 might be the D (5 bases). The CDR3 is made up of 17 amino acids. The V gene lost 3 bases and the J gene lost 3 bases, with 21 bases spanning the gap. The germline V gene encodes CDR1 SGDLS and CDR2 YYNGEE. The CDR3 DNA sequence: TGTGCCAGCAGCGGAATCACTGACAGACTGGGAGACTATGGCTACACCTTC. This translates into CASSGITDRLGDYGYTF.

The chain employs TRBV7-3 and TRBJ2-4, with a tentative D call TRBD2 (6 bases). This CDR3 contains 17 residues. Germline V gene lookup returns CDR1 SGHTA and CDR2 FQGTGA. Trimming took 1 base from V and 0 from J, leaving 13 bases between them. The CDR3 here is CASSLNPAGLAKNIQYF. CDR3 in DNA: TGTGCCAGCAGCTTAAATCCCGCGGGGCTAGCCAAAAACATTCAGTACTTC.

This clonotype was recorded once. V usage is TRBV14 and J usage is TRBJ2-4; 8 bases match TRBD2. The germline V gene encodes CDR1 SGHDN and CDR2 FVKESK. The CDR3 totals 17 residues. Losses at the gene ends were 1 base for V and 1 base for J; bases not matched to a gene: 6. This chain's CDR3 is CASSQGGLVGAKNIQYF. CDR3 nucleotide sequence: TGTGCCAGCAGCCAAGGGGGACTAGTCGGGGCCAAAAACATTCAGTACTTC.